This entry concerns a single T cell receptor beta chain. Antigen: not known. This CDR3 region has 17 residues. V was pared by 4 bases and J by 4 bases, with 12 bases of the junction left unmatched. Germline V gene sequence: CDR1 LGHNA, CDR2 YSLEER. Researchers ran the assay at a deep level. The authors loaded about 0.2 ug DNA, roughly 33,000 T cell genomes, into sorted-subset replicate PCRs. Profiling relied on immunoSEQ multiplex PCR, and the TCRdb table lists in-frame clones only, not all of them. The table includes some 1,600,000 clones, around 98% detected once. The data were taken from a study of shared clonotypes between healthy human individuals. Study-level information: Plates per donor: three CD4 naive, three CD4 memory, two CD8 naive, one CD8 memory.

Notes on the study in general: The study generally estimated greater richness for naive than memory subsets.

This TCR was recovered from a man between 25 and 39 years old in good health. V gene TRBV4-3 combines with J gene TRBJ1-1; 10 nucleotides match TRBD1. Source material: naive CD4+ T cells sorted from blood. The subset here: CD45RA+ positively selected. CDR3 sequence (DNA): TGCGCCAGCAGCCCACCGGGACAGGGGAGTTCGGGCACTGAAGCTTTCTTT. Translating it yields CASSPPGQGSSGTEAFF.